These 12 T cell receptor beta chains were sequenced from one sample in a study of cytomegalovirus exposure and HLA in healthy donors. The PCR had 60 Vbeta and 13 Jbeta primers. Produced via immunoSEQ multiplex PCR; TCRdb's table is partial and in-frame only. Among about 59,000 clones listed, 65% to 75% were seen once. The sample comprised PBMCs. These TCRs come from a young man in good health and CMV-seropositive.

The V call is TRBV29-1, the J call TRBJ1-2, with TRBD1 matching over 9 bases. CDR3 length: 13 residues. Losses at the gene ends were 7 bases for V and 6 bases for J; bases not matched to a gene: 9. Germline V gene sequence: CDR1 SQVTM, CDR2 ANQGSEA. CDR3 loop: CSAEPDRGHGYTF. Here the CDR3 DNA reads TGCAGCGCCGAACCGGACAGGGGCCATGGCTACACCTTC.

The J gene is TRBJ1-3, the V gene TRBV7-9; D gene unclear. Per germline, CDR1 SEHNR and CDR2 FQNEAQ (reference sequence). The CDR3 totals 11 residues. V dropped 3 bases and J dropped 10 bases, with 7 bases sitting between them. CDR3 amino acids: CASSFLETIYF. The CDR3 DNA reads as TGTGCCAGCAGCTTCCTGGAGACCATATATTTT.

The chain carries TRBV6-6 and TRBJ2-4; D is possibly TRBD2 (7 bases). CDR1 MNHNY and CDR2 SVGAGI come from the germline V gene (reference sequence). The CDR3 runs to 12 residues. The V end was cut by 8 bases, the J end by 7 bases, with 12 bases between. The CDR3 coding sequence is TGTGCCAGCCTAGGGGGGGAGAACATTCAGTACTTC. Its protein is CASLGGENIQYF.

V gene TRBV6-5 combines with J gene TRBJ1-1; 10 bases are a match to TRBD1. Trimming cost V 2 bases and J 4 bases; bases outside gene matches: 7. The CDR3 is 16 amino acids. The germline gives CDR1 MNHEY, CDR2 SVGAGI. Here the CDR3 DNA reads TGTGCCAGCAGTTACACCTGGGGACAGGGGACCACTGAAGCTTTCTTT. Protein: CASSYTWGQGTTEAFF.

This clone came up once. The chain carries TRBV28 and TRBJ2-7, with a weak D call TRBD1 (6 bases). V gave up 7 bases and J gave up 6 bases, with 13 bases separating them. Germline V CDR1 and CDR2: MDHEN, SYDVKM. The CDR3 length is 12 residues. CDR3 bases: TGTGCCAGCACCGACAGGTATAGCGAGCAGTACTTC. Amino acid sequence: CASTDRYSEQYF.

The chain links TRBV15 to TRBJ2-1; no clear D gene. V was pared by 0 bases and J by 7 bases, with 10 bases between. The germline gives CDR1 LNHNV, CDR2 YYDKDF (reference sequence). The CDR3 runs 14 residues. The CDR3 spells CATSRDHGTNEQFF. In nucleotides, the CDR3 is TGTGCCACCAGCAGAGATCACGGTACGAATGAGCAGTTCTTC.

DNA of the CDR3: TGTGCCAGCAGCTTAACCCAGTTTGGCTACGAGCAGTACTTC. Amino acids: CASSLTQFGYEQYF. The chain employs TRBV7-2 and TRBJ2-7; D gene uncertain. CDR1 SGHTA and CDR2 FQGNSA come from the germline V gene. Trimming shortened V by 2 bases and J by 3 bases, and 11 bases separated the two germline ends. This CDR3 is built from 14 residues.

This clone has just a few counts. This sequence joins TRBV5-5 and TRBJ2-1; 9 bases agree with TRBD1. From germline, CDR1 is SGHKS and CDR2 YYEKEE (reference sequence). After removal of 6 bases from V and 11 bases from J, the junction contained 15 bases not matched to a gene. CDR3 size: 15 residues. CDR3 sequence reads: CASIPGQGNPWKQFF. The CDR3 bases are TGTGCCAGCATCCCAGGACAGGGGAACCCGTGGAAGCAGTTCTTC.

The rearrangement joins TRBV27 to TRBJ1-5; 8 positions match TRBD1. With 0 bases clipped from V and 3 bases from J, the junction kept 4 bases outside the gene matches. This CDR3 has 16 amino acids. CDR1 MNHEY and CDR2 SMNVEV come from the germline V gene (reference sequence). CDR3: CASSLSRTGYNQPQHF. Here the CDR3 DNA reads TGTGCCAGCAGTTTATCGAGGACAGGGTACAATCAGCCCCAGCATTTT.

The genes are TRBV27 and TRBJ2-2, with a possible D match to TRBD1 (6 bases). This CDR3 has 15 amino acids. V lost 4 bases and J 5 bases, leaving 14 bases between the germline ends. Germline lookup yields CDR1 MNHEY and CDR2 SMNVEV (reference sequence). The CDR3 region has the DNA TGTGCCAGCAGTTCCCCCGGGACACCTACCGGGGAGCTGTTTTTT. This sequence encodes CASSSPGTPTGELFF.

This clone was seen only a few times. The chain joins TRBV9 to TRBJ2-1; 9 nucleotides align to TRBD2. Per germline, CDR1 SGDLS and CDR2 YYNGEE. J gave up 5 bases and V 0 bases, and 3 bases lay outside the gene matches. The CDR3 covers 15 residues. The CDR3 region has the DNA TGTGCCAGCAGCGTAGGCGGGGGGGCCAACAATGAGCAGTTCTTC. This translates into CASSVGGGANNEQFF.

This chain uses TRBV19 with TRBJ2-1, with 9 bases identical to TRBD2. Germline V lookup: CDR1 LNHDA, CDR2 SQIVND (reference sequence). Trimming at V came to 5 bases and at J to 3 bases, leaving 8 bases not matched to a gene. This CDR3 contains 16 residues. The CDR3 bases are TGTGCCAGTAGTGAGATTAGCGGGGGATACTACAATGAGCAGTTCTTC. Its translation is CASSEISGGYYNEQFF.